The clone carrying this T cell receptor beta chain was picked up many times. This entry is derived from a study of low-dose radiotherapy and immunotherapy resistance in tumors. Study-level information: Each fraction for Cohort 1 was 0.5 Gy, given every 2 weeks, and the total came to 6.5 Gy. Each patient was administered nivolumab intravenously at 240 mg, which was a flat dose, every two weeks, along with intravenous ipilimumab at 1 mg/kg every six weeks.

Sample time point: before trial treatment. Every donor's regimen consisted of nivolumab, ipilimumab, aspirin, low-dose cyclophosphamide and low-dose radiotherapy. Qualifying patients carried advanced solid tumors devoid of tumor-infiltrating lymphocytes. V was trimmed by 4 bases and J by 2 bases, leaving 12 bases between them. CDR3 length: 14 amino acids. Looked up from germline, CDR1 is SGHRS and CDR2 is YFSETQ. TRAV- and TRBV-specific primers were used for first-strand cDNA, which covered alpha and beta chains. TCR amplification ran approximately 20 PCR cycles using constant-region and V-primer adapter primers. TCRdb fed the reads into MiXCR, producing one record per CDR3 protein. In the table there are about 60,000 distinct CDR3 sequences, 20% to 25% of which are singletons.

Here the sequenced sample was PBMCs, taken before treatment. The receptor comes from a male donor with prostate cancer. The chain uses TRBV5-1 and TRBJ2-5; D is ambiguous. The CDR3: CASSDLTAQETQYF. The CDR3 region has the DNA TGCGCCAGCAGCGATTTGACGGCTCAAGAGACCCAGTACTTC.